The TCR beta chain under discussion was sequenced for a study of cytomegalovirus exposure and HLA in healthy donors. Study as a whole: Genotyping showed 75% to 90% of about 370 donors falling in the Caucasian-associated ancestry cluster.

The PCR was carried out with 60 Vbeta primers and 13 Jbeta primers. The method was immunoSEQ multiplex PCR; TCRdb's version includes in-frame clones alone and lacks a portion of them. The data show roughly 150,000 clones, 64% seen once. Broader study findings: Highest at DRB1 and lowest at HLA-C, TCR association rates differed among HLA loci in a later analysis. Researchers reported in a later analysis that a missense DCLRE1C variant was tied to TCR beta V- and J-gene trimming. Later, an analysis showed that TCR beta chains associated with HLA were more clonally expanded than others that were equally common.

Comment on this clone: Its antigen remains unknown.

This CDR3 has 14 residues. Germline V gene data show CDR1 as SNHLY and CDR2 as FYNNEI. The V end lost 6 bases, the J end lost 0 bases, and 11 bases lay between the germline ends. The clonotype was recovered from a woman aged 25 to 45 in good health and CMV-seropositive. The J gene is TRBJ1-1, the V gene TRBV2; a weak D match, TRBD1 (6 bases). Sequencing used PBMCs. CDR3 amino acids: CASRGQPMNTEAFF. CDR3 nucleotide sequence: TGTGCCAGCAGAGGACAGCCGATGAACACTGAAGCTTTCTTT. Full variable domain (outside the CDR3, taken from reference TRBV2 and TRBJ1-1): EPEVTQTPSHQVTQMGQEVILRCVPISNHLYFYWYRQILGQKVEFLVSFYNNEISEKSEIFDDQFSVERPDGSNFTLKIRSTKLEDSAMYFCASRGQPMNTEAFFGQGTRLTVV.